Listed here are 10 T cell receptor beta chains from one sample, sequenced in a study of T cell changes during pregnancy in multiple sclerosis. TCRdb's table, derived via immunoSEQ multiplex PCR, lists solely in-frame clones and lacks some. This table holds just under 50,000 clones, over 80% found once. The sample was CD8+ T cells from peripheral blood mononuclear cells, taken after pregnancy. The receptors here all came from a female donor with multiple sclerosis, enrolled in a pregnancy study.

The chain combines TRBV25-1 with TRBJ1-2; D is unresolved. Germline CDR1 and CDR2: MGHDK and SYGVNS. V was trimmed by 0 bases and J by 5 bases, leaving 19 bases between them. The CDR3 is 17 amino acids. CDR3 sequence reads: CASSEYRYLGATYGYTF. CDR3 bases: TGTGCCAGCAGTGAATATAGGTATCTGGGCGCTACGTATGGCTACACCTTC.

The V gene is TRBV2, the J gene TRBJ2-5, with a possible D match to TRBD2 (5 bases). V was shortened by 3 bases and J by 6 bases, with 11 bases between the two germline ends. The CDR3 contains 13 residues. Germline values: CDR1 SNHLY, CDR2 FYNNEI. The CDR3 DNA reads TGTGCCAGCAGTGATGAGGGTACGAAGACCCAGTACTTC. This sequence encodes CASSDEGTKTQYF. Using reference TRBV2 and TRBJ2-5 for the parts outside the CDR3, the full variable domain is EPEVTQTPSHQVTQMGQEVILRCVPISNHLYFYWYRQILGQKVEFLVSFYNNEISEKSEIFDDQFSVERPDGSNFTLKIRSTKLEDSAMYFCASSDEGTKTQYFGPGTRLLVL.

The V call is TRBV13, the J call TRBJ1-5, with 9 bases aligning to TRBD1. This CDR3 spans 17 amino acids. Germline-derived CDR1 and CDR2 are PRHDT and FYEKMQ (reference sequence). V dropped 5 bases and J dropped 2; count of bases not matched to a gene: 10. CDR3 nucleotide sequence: TGTGCCAGCAGCCCAGGAAGAACAGGGGGCGGCAATCAGCCCCAGCATTTT. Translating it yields CASSPGRTGGGNQPQHF.

The CDR3 DNA sequence: TGTGCCAGCAGCGCCGGGACTAATTACGGGGAGCTGTTTTTT. Encoded protein: CASSAGTNYGELFF. The chain recombines TRBV13 with TRBJ2-2; the match to TRBD2 covers 7 bases. The CDR3 runs 14 residues. CDR1 and CDR2 (germline): PRHDT, FYEKMQ (reference sequence). After removal of 5 bases from V and 7 bases from J, the junction contained 7 bases not matched to a gene.

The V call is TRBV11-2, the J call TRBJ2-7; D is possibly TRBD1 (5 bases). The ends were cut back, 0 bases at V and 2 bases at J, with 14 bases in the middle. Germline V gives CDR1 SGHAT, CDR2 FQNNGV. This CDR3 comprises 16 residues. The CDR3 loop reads CASSLEYRRSTYEQYF. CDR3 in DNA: TGTGCCAGCAGCTTAGAGTACAGGCGTTCCACCTACGAGCAGTACTTC.

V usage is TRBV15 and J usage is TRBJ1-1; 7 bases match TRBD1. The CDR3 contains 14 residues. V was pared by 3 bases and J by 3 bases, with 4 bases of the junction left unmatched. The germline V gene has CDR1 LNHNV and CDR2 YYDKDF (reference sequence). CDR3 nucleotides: TGTGCCACCAGCAGGAAACAGGGGTACACTGAAGCTTTCTTT. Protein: CATSRKQGYTEAFF.

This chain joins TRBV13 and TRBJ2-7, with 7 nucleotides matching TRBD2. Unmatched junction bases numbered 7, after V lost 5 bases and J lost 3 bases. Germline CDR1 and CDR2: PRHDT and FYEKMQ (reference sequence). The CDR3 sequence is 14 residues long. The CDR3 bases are TGTGCCAGCAGCCCGACCGGGAGGATCTACGAGCAGTACTTC. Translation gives CASSPTGRIYEQYF.

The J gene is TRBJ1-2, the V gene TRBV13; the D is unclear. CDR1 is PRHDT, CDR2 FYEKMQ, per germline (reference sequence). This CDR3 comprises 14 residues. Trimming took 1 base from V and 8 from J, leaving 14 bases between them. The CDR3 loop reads CASSLEAGSVGYTF. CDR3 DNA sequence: TGTGCCAGCAGCTTAGAGGCGGGGTCGGTGGGCTACACCTTC.

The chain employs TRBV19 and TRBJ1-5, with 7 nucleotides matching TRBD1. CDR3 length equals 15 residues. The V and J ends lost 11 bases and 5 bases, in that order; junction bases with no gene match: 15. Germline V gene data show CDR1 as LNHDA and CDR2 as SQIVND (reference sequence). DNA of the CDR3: TGTGCCTCAGTTTTGGGCATAGGGGGCTATCAGCCCCAGCATTTT. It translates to CASVLGIGGYQPQHF.

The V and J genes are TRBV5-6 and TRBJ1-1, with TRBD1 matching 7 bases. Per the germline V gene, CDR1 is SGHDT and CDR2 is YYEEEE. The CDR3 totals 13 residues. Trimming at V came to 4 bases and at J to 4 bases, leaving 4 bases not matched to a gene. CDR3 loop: CASSTGVGTEAFF. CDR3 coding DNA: TGTGCCAGCAGCACAGGGGTTGGCACTGAAGCTTTCTTT.